This TCR beta chain is from a study of T cells after yellow fever vaccination. Study-level points and caveats: Detected again after the booster were most primary-vaccination clones, at approximately 96% CD4 and 70% to 90% CD8.

This clonotype has a count of ten or more. Its antigen is unidentified. The CDR3 is 14 residues long. With V trimmed by 6 bases and J by 7 bases, 5 bases remained unmatched. Per germline, CDR1 MDHEN and CDR2 SYDVKM. Universal primer sites and UMIs were introduced during 5'RACE template-switching synthesis of TCR cDNA. TCRdb analysed the 5' RACE reads with MiXCR anew, one entry per CDR3 protein. This sample has approximately 120,000 distinct CDR3 sequences; about 7% occur once, and the top ten carry 2% to 3%. This receptor was identified in a man aged 18-30 years who received the YFV17D yellow fever vaccine. The V call is TRBV28, the J call TRBJ2-2; 10 nucleotides agree with TRBD1. The specimen was CD4+ T cells sorted from PBMCs, collected 9 to 10 days after the first yellow fever vaccination. The CDR3, as DNA: TGTGCCAGCAGAAGGGGACAGGGGTTCGGGGAGCTGTTTTTT. Protein product: CASRRGQGFGELFF.